The subject of this entry is one T cell receptor (beta chain). Its antigen is unknown. RNA was extracted from bulk tissue without any cell sorting. This non-tumor lung sample came from over 3 cm beyond the tumor edge. Chemotherapy-naive patients with new lung cancer underwent thoracic surgery in China, August–late 2014. Three rounds of nested PCR, following a modified ARM-PCR protocol, produced the TCRbeta library. TCRdb re-called the multiplex PCR reads through MiXCR, storing one row per CDR3 protein. The sample lists 90,000 to 110,000 distinct CDR3 sequences, over 55% occurring once. Germline loops: CDR1 SGHNT, CDR2 YYREEE (reference sequence). The CDR3 extends over 14 amino acids. V shed 4 bases, J shed 7 bases, and the junction held 9 bases outside the gene matches. This record belongs to a study of tumor and adjacent non-tumor tissue in lung cancer. Study conclusions and caveats: Shorter survival was associated with higher TCR diversity in tumors.

The sample consisted of distant non-tumor lung tissue. The rearrangement joins TRBV5-4 to TRBJ2-7, with TRBD2 matching 9 bases. This TCR came from a man in his fifties or sixties with non-small cell lung cancer. CDR3 DNA sequence: TGTGCCAGCAGCATCACAGCGGGAGGTTATGAGCAGTACTTC. Translating gives CASSITAGGYEQYF.